The 20 T cell receptor beta chains in this list originate from one sample, sequenced in a study of PD-1 blockade in mismatch repair-deficient tumors (dated by TCRdb to 2017 to 2019). The receptor library was made with the immunoSEQ multiplex PCR assay. TCRdb retrieved this table from immuneACCESS and kept in-frame rearrangements only. Not all clones are present; in checked studies, unresolved V genes account for under half, and no reason is known for the remainder. For this sample the table gives 50,000 or so clones, of which 81% were detected only once. The leading ten clones occupy about 8% of the sample. The source material was peripheral blood, sampled less than 21 weeks after starting pembrolizumab. The origin of the receptors is an adult with mismatch repair-deficient cancer.

J is TRBJ2-1 and V is TRBV19, with 12 nucleotides matching TRBD2. The CDR3 length is 13 residues. V lost 10 bases, J lost 4 bases, and 2 bases stayed unmatched. Germline CDR1 and CDR2: LNHDA and SQIVND (reference sequence). The CDR3 nucleotides read TGTGCCACGGGACTAGCGGGTTACAATGAGCAGTTCTTC. Translation: CATGLAGYNEQFF.

The rearrangement links TRBV7-6 to TRBJ1-1; D gene unclear. V gave up 4 bases and J gave up 4 bases, with 10 bases separating them. The germline V gene encodes CDR1 SGHVS and CDR2 FNYEAQ. The CDR3 runs 13 residues. CDR3: CASSSLGSTEAFF. The DNA of the CDR3 is TGTGCCAGCAGCTCCTTGGGGAGCACTGAAGCTTTCTTT.

Written as DNA, the CDR3 is TGCAGCGTCGTTAGACTAGCGGGAGCCGACGCGCGCACAGATACGCAGTATTTT. Translated: CSVVRLAGADARTDTQYF. The chain employs TRBV29-1 and TRBJ2-3, with 12 bases that match TRBD2. Per the germline V gene, CDR1 is SQVTM and CDR2 is ANQGSEA. The CDR3 length is 18 residues. V was clipped by 6 bases and J by 1 base; unmatched bases: 14.

A single count supports this clone. V is TRBV7-9 and J is TRBJ2-3; D might be TRBD1 (6 bases). V was cut by 0 bases and J by 3 bases, with 7 bases left in between. The germline V gene has CDR1 SEHNR and CDR2 FQNEAQ (reference sequence). CDR3 length: 14 amino acids. CDR3 in DNA: TGTGCCAGCAGCTTAGCTAGGGGGACAGATACGCAGTATTTT. This gives the protein CASSLARGTDTQYF.

DNA for the CDR3: TGTGCCAGCAGCCTTAAGAATCCCCGGACAGGGATTGTTCAGCCCCAGCATTTT. Translation gives CASSLKNPRTGIVQPQHF. The rearrangement uses TRBV7-8 and TRBJ1-5; 8 bases align to TRBD1. Germline V CDR1 and CDR2: SGHVS, FQNEAQ. J lost 6 bases, V lost 5 bases, and 18 bases had no gene match. This CDR3 contains 18 residues.

The chain joins TRBV28 to TRBJ2-3; D is possibly TRBD1 (6 bases). CDR1 and CDR2 from the germline V gene are MDHEN and SYDVKM. This CDR3 spans 14 amino acids. The V end was cut by 7 bases, the J end by 0 bases, with 11 bases between. CDR3 coding DNA: TGTGCCAGCAATTCGGACAGTAGCACAGATACGCAGTATTTT. Translating it yields CASNSDSSTDTQYF.

The chain joins TRBV27 to TRBJ1-5, with TRBD1 as a possible D gene (5 bases). The CDR3 has 14 amino acids. From germline, CDR1 is MNHEY and CDR2 SMNVEV (reference sequence). The germline V and J ends were trimmed by 5 bases and 1 base, with 9 bases remaining between them. As DNA, the CDR3 is TGTGCCAGCAGTAGATACAGGAGCAATCAGCCCCAGCATTTT. This gives the protein CASSRYRSNQPQHF.

The V gene is TRBV27, the J gene TRBJ2-5, with D unresolved. V lost 3 bases and J lost 4, with 9 bases in between. Germline CDR1 and CDR2: MNHEY and SMNVEV (reference sequence). The CDR3 loop spans 13 amino acids. The CDR3 is CASSFLVGETQYF. CDR3 DNA: TGTGCCAGCAGTTTTTTGGTGGGAGAGACCCAGTACTTC.

The count of this clone is one. This chain uses TRBV29-1 with TRBJ2-7; D is uncertain. Germline V gene lookup returns CDR1 SQVTM and CDR2 ANQGSEA. The CDR3 extends over 12 amino acids. V was cut by 4 bases and J by 0 bases, with 7 bases left in between. The CDR3, as DNA: TGCAGCGTTGGACACAACTCCTACGAGCAGTACTTC. It encodes CSVGHNSYEQYF.

The chain uses TRBV18 and TRBJ1-5; D call uncertain. Trimming shortened V by 6 bases and J by 2 bases, and 11 bases separated the two germline ends. The germline CDR1 and CDR2 sequences are KGHSH and LQKENI. The CDR3 extends over 14 amino acids. CDR3: CASSSSSGNQPQHF. The DNA of the CDR3 is TGTGCCAGCTCGTCGTCTTCAGGCAATCAGCCCCAGCATTTT. Full variable domain (outside the CDR3, taken from reference TRBV18 and TRBJ1-5): NAGVMQNPRHLVRRRGQEARLRCSPMKGHSHVYWYRQLPEEGLKFMVYLQKENIIDESGMPKERFSAEFPKEGPSILRIQQVVRGDSAAYFCASSSSSGNQPQHFGDGTRLSIL.

This chain connects TRBV5-8 to TRBJ2-7; 7 nucleotides align to TRBD2. Per germline, CDR1 SGHTS and CDR2 YDEGEE. The length of the CDR3 is 12 residues. V lost 7 bases to trimming and J lost 4 bases; unmatched junction nucleotides: 5. The CDR3 nucleotides read TGTGCCAGCGAGGGGACTATTTACGAGCAGTACTTC. Its translation: CASEGTIYEQYF.

The chain has TRBV27 and TRBJ2-7, with D hard to call. CDR3 size: 11 residues. Looked up from germline, CDR1 is MNHEY and CDR2 is SMNVEV (reference sequence). Trimming pared 6 bases from V and 1 base from J, leaving 4 bases between. Here the CDR3 DNA reads TGTGCCAGCAGCTCATCCTACGAGCAGTACTTC. It codes for CASSSSYEQYF.

The chain links TRBV7-9 to TRBJ2-1; D ambiguous. Germline assignment: CDR1 SEHNR and CDR2 FQNEAQ (reference sequence). The CDR3 spans 12 residues. Trimming cost V 5 bases and J 6 bases, with 8 bases left between them. CDR3 bases: TGTGCCAGCAGCCCAAAGGGCAATGAGCAGTTCTTC. Translation gives CASSPKGNEQFF.

The rearrangement links TRBV29-1 to TRBJ1-2; no reliable D call. The CDR3 runs to 13 residues. Germline assignment: CDR1 SQVTM and CDR2 ANQGSEA. The germline V and J ends were trimmed by 5 bases and 2 bases, with 12 bases remaining between them. The CDR3 coding sequence is TGCAGCGTTATCTCTCGGTCAAACTATGGCTACACCTTC. Amino acid sequence: CSVISRSNYGYTF.

This clone was observed a handful of times. The chain has TRBV5-6 and TRBJ1-3; 8 nucleotides agree with TRBD1. Germline V CDR1 and CDR2: SGHDT, YYEEEE. With V trimmed by 0 bases and J by 4 bases, 6 bases remained unmatched. There are 16 residues in the CDR3. CDR3 amino acids: CASSLVAGGAGNTIYF. The DNA for the CDR3 is TGTGCCAGCAGCTTGGTAGCAGGGGGCGCGGGAAACACCATATATTTT.

This chain joins TRBV5-4 and TRBJ2-2; the match to TRBD2 covers 7 bases. The CDR3 length is 17 residues. V lost 4 bases and J lost 0; bases outside the gene matches: 9. Germline CDR1 SGHNT, CDR2 YYREEE (reference sequence). The CDR3 is CASSQAIAGANTGELFF. The CDR3 DNA is TGTGCCAGCAGCCAAGCGATTGCGGGAGCGAACACCGGGGAGCTGTTTTTT. The full variable domain, its missing parts supplied by reference TRBV5-4 and TRBJ2-2, is ETGVTQSPTHLIKTRGQQVTLRCSSQSGHNTVSWYQQALGQGPQFIFQYYREEENGRGNFPPRFSGLQFPNYSSELNVNALELDDSALYLCASSQAIAGANTGELFFGEGSRLTVL.

The chain has TRBV23-1 and TRBJ2-4, with TRBD1 identical over 7 bases. TRBV23-1 is marked as an open reading frame, function uncertain. The CDR3 runs 14 residues. Trimming cost V 11 bases and J 3 bases; bases outside gene matches: 10. The CDR3: CAGCKGAGKNIQYF. CDR3 DNA sequence: TGCGCCGGTTGCAAGGGGGCAGGCAAAAACATTCAGTACTTC.

The chain couples TRBV19 to TRBJ1-5; no clear D. The CDR3 totals 14 residues. Germline CDR1 LNHDA, CDR2 SQIVND (reference sequence). Trimming took 5 bases from V and 10 from J, leaving 18 bases between them. The CDR3 nucleotides are TGTGCCAGTAGTCCCAGAGGAAGGGATCGTCCCCAGCATTTT. Encoded protein: CASSPRGRDRPQHF.

The J gene is TRBJ1-2, the V gene TRBV21-1; the table names TRBD1, a call not compared with the DNA. TRBV21-1 constitutes a pseudogene. The CDR3 consists of 17 residues. The DNA of the CDR3 is TGTGCCAGCAGCGCTAATGGGGGTGGAGGGACAGGGCTAGACTACACCTTC. Translated, it gives CASSANGGGGTGLDYTF.

The V and J genes are TRBV5-1 and TRBJ1-5, with a tentative D call TRBD1 (6 bases). Germline V gives CDR1 SGHRS, CDR2 YFSETQ. V was pared by 4 bases and J by 3 bases, with 11 bases between. The CDR3 is made up of 14 amino acids. This CDR3 is CASSPTGPNQPQHF. The CDR3 DNA reads TGCGCCAGCAGCCCCACAGGGCCCAATCAGCCCCAGCATTTT.